A selection of T cell receptor beta chains follows, all from one sample in a study of OX40 agonist ivuxolimab in advanced cancers. Some clones are missing from TCRdb's copy, which holds only in-frame ones; the method was immunoSEQ multiplex PCR. The data show about 92,000 clones, 70% to 85% seen once. The specimen comprised CD4+ or CD8+ T cells sorted from blood, sampled in a trial of the OX40 agonist ivuxolimab. These receptors were collected from an adult with an advanced solid tumor such as melanoma, head and neck, liver or kidney cancer. Both conserved end residues are part of each CDR3. A D gene is named only where the DNA matches it firmly. Clone size is given for some rows only: seen once, a few or many times, or a class if the clone is expanded.

J: TRBJ2-6; length: 19; size: -; D: TRBD1; V: TRBV5-1; DNA: TGCGCCAGCAGCTCACAGCTCGGGACAGACCCATCTGGGGCCAACGTCCTGACTTTC; CDR3: CASSSQLGTDPSGANVLTF
J: TRBJ1-2; length: 13; size: few; D: -; V: TRBV6-6; DNA: TGTGCCAGCAGTTACATGGGGGAGGGTGGCTACACCTTC; CDR3: CASSYMGEGGYTF
J: TRBJ2-2; length: 14; size: -; D: -; V: TRBV5-1; DNA: TGCGCCAGCAGCCCGACAGCGTACACCGGGGAGCTGTTTTTT; CDR3: CASSPTAYTGELFF
J: TRBJ1-6; length: 15; size: -; D: -; V: TRBV5-8; DNA: TGTGCCAGCAGCAACAACCTGAGGGATAATTCACCCCTCCACTTT; CDR3: CASSNNLRDNSPLHF
J: TRBJ2-1; length: 16; size: -; D: TRBD2; V: TRBV7-2; DNA: TGTGCCAGCAGCTTCACGGGACTAGCGGGAGGCAATGAGCAGTTCTTC; CDR3: CASSFTGLAGGNEQFF
J: TRBJ2-5; length: 13; size: once; D: -; V: TRBV5-1; DNA: TGCGCCAGCAGCTTGTCGGGGAAGGAGACCCAGTACTTC; CDR3: CASSLSGKETQYF
J: TRBJ2-7; length: 16; size: -; D: TRBD1; V: TRBV6-6; DNA: TGTGCCAGCAGCTCCCATCTGGGGACAGGGGGCTACGAGCAGTACTTC; CDR3: CASSSHLGTGGYEQYF
J: TRBJ2-3; length: 14; size: -; D: -; V: TRBV10-3; DNA: TGTGCCATCAGTGGGACGGGGGGCACAGATACGCAGTATTTT; CDR3: CAISGTGGTDTQYF
J: TRBJ2-7; length: 15; size: medium-sized; D: -; V: TRBV10-3; DNA: TGTGCCATCAGTGAGGGGTCAGGAGGATCCTACGAGCAGTACTTC; CDR3: CAISEGSGGSYEQYF
J: TRBJ2-1; length: 14; size: -; D: -; V: TRBV4-1; DNA: TGCGCCAGCAGCCAAGCTCTAGCTCGGGGTGAGCAGTTCTTC; CDR3: CASSQALARGEQFF
J: TRBJ2-6; length: 15; size: -; D: -; V: TRBV5-4; DNA: TGTGCCAGCAGCTTACGGGGTGGTGGGGCCAACGTCCTGACTTTC; CDR3: CASSLRGGGANVLTF
J: TRBJ2-1; length: 15; size: -; D: -; V: TRBV4-1; DNA: TGCGCCAGCAGCCAAGATCGGCAATTATACAATGAGCAGTTCTTC; CDR3: CASSQDRQLYNEQFF
J: TRBJ2-1; length: 17; size: -; D: TRBD2; V: TRBV19; DNA: TGTGCCAGTAGTATATACAGTAGCGGGATTGGATACAATGAGCAGTTCTTC; CDR3: CASSIYSSGIGYNEQFF
J: TRBJ1-2; length: 13; size: -; D: -; V: TRBV5-8; DNA: TGTGCCAGCAGCCCCGGACAGAACTATGGCTACACCTTC; CDR3: CASSPGQNYGYTF
J: TRBJ1-1; length: 13; size: -; D: TRBD1; V: TRBV30; DNA: TGTGCCTGGAGTGTACAGGGGTACACTGAAGCTTTCTTT; CDR3: CAWSVQGYTEAFF
J: TRBJ2-3; length: 17; size: -; D: TRBD2; V: TRBV7-2; DNA: TGTGCCAGCAGCCCACCCTCTCGCGGGGGGGCCGGAGATACGCAGTATTTT; CDR3: CASSPPSRGGAGDTQYF
J: TRBJ2-3; length: 14; size: -; D: -; V: TRBV7-8; DNA: TGTGCCAGCAGCTTATCAGCTCCCACAGATACGCAGTATTTT; CDR3: CASSLSAPTDTQYF
J: TRBJ1-2; length: 14; size: -; D: TRBD1; V: TRBV27; DNA: TGTGCCAGCAGCGCCAGGGGGGCTAACTATGGCTACACCTTC; CDR3: CASSARGANYGYTF
J: TRBJ1-3; length: 14; size: -; D: -; V: TRBV4-3; DNA: TGCGCCAGCAGCCAAGATCGAGCCGTTGACACCATATATTTT; CDR3: CASSQDRAVDTIYF
J: TRBJ2-2; length: 16; size: -; D: -; V: TRBV5-4; DNA: TGTGCCAGCAGCTTGTCTCAGGGAACGAACACCGGGGAGCTGTTTTTT; CDR3: CASSLSQGTNTGELFF
J: TRBJ1-1; length: 13; size: -; D: -; V: TRBV12-5; DNA: TGTGCTAGTGGTTTGGTAAGTTACACTGAAGCTTTCTTT; CDR3: CASGLVSYTEAFF
J: TRBJ2-7; length: 14; size: -; D: -; V: TRBV11-2; DNA: TGTGCCAGCAGCTTGGGGACCGCTTCGTACGAGCAGTACTTC; CDR3: CASSLGTASYEQYF
J: TRBJ2-5; length: 10; size: -; D: -; V: TRBV20-1; DNA: TGCAGTGCCAGTCAAGAGACCCAGTACTTC; CDR3: CSASQETQYF
J: TRBJ1-1; length: 13; size: -; D: -; V: TRBV5-1; DNA: TGCGCCAGCAGCTTGGGACAGGTGACTGAAGCTTTCTTT; CDR3: CASSLGQVTEAFF
J: TRBJ1-2; length: 14; size: -; D: TRBD1; V: TRBV10-3; DNA: TGTGCCATCAGCACAGGGGCCATAACTAGCGGCTACACCTTC; CDR3: CAISTGAITSGYTF
J: TRBJ2-7; length: 13; size: -; D: TRBD1; V: TRBV18; DNA: TGTGCCAGCTCGGACAGGGAGACCTACGAGCAGTACTTC; CDR3: CASSDRETYEQYF
J: TRBJ2-3; length: 12; size: -; D: -; V: TRBV29-1; DNA: TGCAGCGTTGAAGAAGGCACAGATACGCAGTATTTT; CDR3: CSVEEGTDTQYF
J: TRBJ2-2; length: 15; size: -; D: TRBD2; V: TRBV19; DNA: TGTGCCAGTAACTTACTAGCGGGGAGGGACGGGGAGCTGTTTTTT; CDR3: CASNLLAGRDGELFF
J: TRBJ2-5; length: 15; size: -; D: TRBD1; V: TRBV5-1; DNA: TGCGCCAGCAGCTTTCAGACAGGGGGAATTGAGACCCAGTACTTC; CDR3: CASSFQTGGIETQYF
J: TRBJ2-1; length: 15; size: -; D: TRBD1; V: TRBV29-1; DNA: TGCAGCGAGACGCCGGGACAGGGGGCGGGAGGGGAGCAGTTCTTC; CDR3: CSETPGQGAGGEQFF
J: TRBJ1-4; length: 16; size: once; D: TRBD1; V: TRBV12-5; DNA: TGTGCTAGTGGTTTCGGACAGGGAGGATCGGGGGAAAAACTGTTTTTT; CDR3: CASGFGQGGSGEKLFF
J: TRBJ2-1; length: 14; size: -; D: -; V: TRBV13; DNA: TGTGCCAGCAGATCCCCACAGGGATACAATGAGCAGTTCTTC; CDR3: CASRSPQGYNEQFF
J: TRBJ1-1; length: 15; size: -; D: TRBD1; V: TRBV10-3; DNA: TGTGCCATCAGCCGGACAGGGGGGATGAACACTGAAGCTTTCTTT; CDR3: CAISRTGGMNTEAFF
J: TRBJ1-1; length: 14; size: -; D: TRBD1; V: TRBV18; DNA: TGTGCCAGCTCACCGAGGGGGCGGATCACTGAAGCTTTCTTT; CDR3: CASSPRGRITEAFF
J: TRBJ2-1; length: 17; size: -; D: -; V: TRBV4-1; DNA: TGCGCCAGCAGCCAAGATCCGTGGAAACCGGCTAACAATGAGCAGTTCTTC; CDR3: CASSQDPWKPANNEQFF
J: TRBJ2-5; length: 12; size: -; D: -; V: TRBV11-3; DNA: TGTGCCAGCAGCTTAGCCGACTCGACCCAGTACTTC; CDR3: CASSLADSTQYF
J: TRBJ2-7; length: 13; size: -; D: TRBD1; V: TRBV25-1; DNA: TGTGCCAGCAGTCCGACAGGGAGCCACGAGCAGTACTTC; CDR3: CASSPTGSHEQYF
J: TRBJ2-7; length: 11; size: -; D: -; V: TRBV2; DNA: TGTGCCAGCAGTGAAGGGACACCCAAGTACTTC; CDR3: CASSEGTPKYF
J: TRBJ2-7; length: 14; size: -; D: -; V: TRBV21-1; DNA: TGTGCCAGCACCCCCTGGTGGAGGACCTACGAGCAGTACTTC; CDR3: CASTPWWRTYEQYF
J: TRBJ1-2; length: 14; size: -; D: -; V: TRBV6-4; DNA: TGTGCCAGCAGTGAGGGGGGGAAGGCCTATGGCTACACCTTC; CDR3: CASSEGGKAYGYTF
J: TRBJ1-3; length: 17; size: -; D: TRBD1; V: TRBV19; DNA: TGTGCCAGTAGTCCCTGGGACAGGGCCGTCTCTGGAAACACCATATATTTT; CDR3: CASSPWDRAVSGNTIYF
J: TRBJ1-2; length: 14; size: -; D: TRBD1; V: TRBV29-1; DNA: TGCAGCGTTGGAGACAGGGGCTTGAACTATGGCTACACCTTC; CDR3: CSVGDRGLNYGYTF
J: TRBJ2-3; length: 17; size: -; D: TRBD2; V: TRBV19; DNA: TGTGCCAGTAGTTCGGGGACTAGCGGGAGGAGCACAGATACGCAGTATTTT; CDR3: CASSSGTSGRSTDTQYF
J: TRBJ2-1; length: 14; size: -; D: TRBD2; V: TRBV7-3; DNA: TGTGCCAGCAGCCCTAGCGGGAGAAGGAATGAGCAGTTCTTC; CDR3: CASSPSGRRNEQFF
J: TRBJ2-7; length: 14; size: -; D: -; V: TRBV6-6; DNA: TGTGCCAGCAGCCGAACTCGGGGGAACTACGAGCAGTACTTC; CDR3: CASSRTRGNYEQYF
J: TRBJ2-5; length: 16; size: -; D: -; V: TRBV5-1; DNA: TGCGCCAGCAGCCCCCCGGGGGCCCAGTACCAAGAGACCCAGTACTTC; CDR3: CASSPPGAQYQETQYF
J: TRBJ2-1; length: 15; size: -; D: TRBD2; V: TRBV9; DNA: TGTGCCAGCAGCGTAGCTAGCGGGGGGCGGGGTGAGCAGTTCTTC; CDR3: CASSVASGGRGEQFF
J: TRBJ2-7; length: 14; size: -; D: -; V: TRBV5-1; DNA: TGCGCCAGCAGCCGGGAACATGGCGGCTACGAGCAGTACTTC; CDR3: CASSREHGGYEQYF
J: TRBJ2-3; length: 15; size: -; D: TRBD2; V: TRBV5-1; DNA: TGCGCCAGCAGCTTTTTGCGGGGGGACACAGATACGCAGTATTTT; CDR3: CASSFLRGDTDTQYF
J: TRBJ2-3; length: 13; size: -; D: TRBD2; V: TRBV10-1; DNA: TGCGCCAGCACGATCTCGCGGGAGATTACGCAGTATTTT; CDR3: CASTISREITQYF
J: TRBJ1-2; length: 13; size: -; D: -; V: TRBV19; DNA: TGTGCCAGTTCGTATTATGACACGTATGGCTACACCTTC; CDR3: CASSYYDTYGYTF
J: TRBJ2-3; length: 15; size: -; D: -; V: TRBV21-1; DNA: TGTGCCAGCAGCAAGAGGGAGGTCGTCGAAGATACGCAGTATTTT; CDR3: CASSKREVVEDTQYF
J: TRBJ2-2; length: 11; size: once; D: -; V: TRBV5-1; DNA: TGCGCCAGCAGCTTCACCGGGGAGCTGTTTTTT; CDR3: CASSFTGELFF
J: TRBJ1-2; length: 12; size: -; D: TRBD1; V: TRBV5-5; DNA: TGTGCCAGCAGCTCACAGGGGCTTGGCTACACCTTC; CDR3: CASSSQGLGYTF
J: TRBJ1-1; length: 16; size: once; D: -; V: TRBV18; DNA: TGTGCCAGCTCACCCGGTCAGCTCCGCATGAACACTGAAGCTTTCTTT; CDR3: CASSPGQLRMNTEAFF
J: TRBJ1-1; length: 15; size: -; D: TRBD1; V: TRBV7-2; DNA: TGTGCCAGCAGCACCCAGGGGGCCACGAACACTGAAGCTTTCTTT; CDR3: CASSTQGATNTEAFF
J: TRBJ1-1; length: 14; size: -; D: -; V: TRBV9; DNA: TGTGCCAGCAGCGTTACCGAGATGAACACTGAAGCTTTCTTT; CDR3: CASSVTEMNTEAFF
J: TRBJ1-5; length: 16; size: -; D: -; V: TRBV6-1; DNA: TGTGCCAGCAGTGAAGCTAAACTGATGGGCAATCAGCCCCAGCATTTT; CDR3: CASSEAKLMGNQPQHF
J: TRBJ2-3; length: 15; size: -; D: TRBD2; V: TRBV7-2; DNA: TGTGCCAGCAGCTTCGGGCGGGGGGGCCGGGATACGCAGTATTTT; CDR3: CASSFGRGGRDTQYF
J: TRBJ1-3; length: 15; size: -; D: TRBD1; V: TRBV15; DNA: TGTGCCACCAGCTTCGACAGGGCCTCTGGAAACACCATATATTTT; CDR3: CATSFDRASGNTIYF